These 5 T cell receptor beta chains originate from one sample sequenced in a study of cytomegalovirus exposure and HLA in healthy donors. Clones were read by immunoSEQ multiplex PCR, and TCRdb kept only the in-frame ones, dropping some. The data contain approximately 140,000 clones, just over 85% of them singletons. The sequencing sample was made of PBMCs. The receptors here all came from a woman aged 18-30 years in good health and CMV-seropositive.

The V and J genes are TRBV5-3 and TRBJ1-2; D remains ambiguous. TRBV5-3 is assigned to the ORF class and has an uncertain function. V dropped 2 bases and J dropped 7 bases, with 21 bases sitting between them. CDR3 length equals 16 residues. The CDR3 reads CARSFRPPEGRGGYTF. CDR3 bases: TGTGCCAGAAGCTTTCGTCCCCCTGAAGGGAGAGGTGGCTACACCTTC.

CDR3 nucleotides: TGTGCCAGCAGCTTAGAACAGGGAGCTGGCTACACCTTC. Translated: CASSLEQGAGYTF. This chain connects TRBV7-2 to TRBJ1-2; tentatively, D is TRBD1 (6 bases). CDR3 length: 13 residues. The germline V and J ends were trimmed by 1 base and 7 bases, with 10 bases remaining between them. The germline V gene encodes CDR1 SGHTA and CDR2 FQGNSA.

V is TRBV6-5 and J is TRBJ1-2, with D unclear. V lost 4 bases and J lost 4, with 19 bases in between. The CDR3 consists of 16 residues. CDR1 MNHEY and CDR2 SVGAGI come from the germline V gene. This CDR3 is CASSSSMRGASYGYTF. The CDR3 DNA sequence: TGTGCCAGCAGTTCCTCCATGAGAGGAGCCTCCTATGGCTACACCTTC.

The V call is TRBV4-3, the J call TRBJ1-6; D perhaps matches TRBD1 (6 bases). From germline, CDR1 is LGHNA and CDR2 YSLEER. The CDR3 covers 16 residues. With 2 bases removed from V and 6 bases from J, the gap between germline ends came to 14 bases. This CDR3 is CASSQTPGTRNSPLHF. The CDR3 region has the DNA TGCGCCAGCAGCCAAACCCCCGGGACACGTAATTCACCCCTCCACTTT.

To note about this clone: Compared with germline, one end of the junction differs, possibly owing to a read error. The chain has TRBV11-1 and TRBJ1-1, with D perhaps TRBD1 (6 bases). Germline V gives CDR1 SGHAT, CDR2 FQDESV (reference sequence). The CDR3 has 13 residues. Written as DNA, the CDR3 is TGTGCCAGCAGACGTGGGACAAACATTGAAGCTTTCTTT. It codes for CASRRGTNIEAFF.